Sequencing of this T cell receptor (beta chain) was carried out in a study of blood T cell repertoires in COVID-19. Authors' data handling: How many nucleated cells were present was estimated from reference gene primer amplification. Some clones are missing from TCRdb's copy, which holds only in-frame ones; the method was immunoSEQ multiplex PCR. That table gives V, J and clone size, and the DNA gave D and trimming. The data show some 65,000 clones, roughly 86% seen once. V was clipped by 6 bases and J by 8 bases, with 10 bases between them. The germline V gene has CDR1 LGHDT and CDR2 YNNKEL (reference sequence). This CDR3 has 12 amino acids.

The chain combines TRBV3-1 (or the pseudogene TRBV3-2) with TRBJ2-2; D is perhaps TRBD1 (6 bases). Sequenced: peripheral blood. This TCR derives from a man in his forties with COVID-19, enrolled during active disease. The CDR3 region has the DNA TGTGCCAGCAGTTTCGACAGGGGGGAGCTGTTTTTT. It codes for CASSFDRGELFF.